Presented here are 24 T cell receptor beta chains from one specimen sequenced in a study of T cells after yellow fever vaccination. TCRdb re-derived calls from the 5' RACE reads in MiXCR, one entry per CDR3 protein. The sample comprises 150,000 to 200,000 distinct CDR3 sequences, about 6% of which are singletons, and 2.9% rests with the top ten. The sample consisted of CD4+ T cells sorted from PBMCs, taken on the day of the first yellow fever vaccination. These receptors all stem from a man aged 18 to 29 who received the YFV17D yellow fever vaccine.

In its sample, this clonotype was seen many times. The V and J genes are TRBV6-5 and TRBJ2-5; D is unresolved. The germline CDR1 and CDR2 sequences are MNHEY and SVGAGI. V was clipped by 0 bases and J by 4 bases, with 12 bases between them. There are 15 residues in the CDR3. CDR3 DNA sequence: TGTGCCAGCAGTTACTCGGTCCTGTCGACAGAGACCCAGTACTTC. Amino acid sequence: CASSYSVLSTETQYF.

This clonotype was observed a handful of times. This sequence joins TRBV6-6 and TRBJ1-1; the D gene is possibly TRBD1 (6 bases). The V gene lost 4 bases and the J gene lost 10 bases, with 13 bases spanning the gap. There are 12 residues in the CDR3. Germline CDR1 MNHNY, CDR2 SVGAGI (reference sequence). The CDR3 reads CASSSAGGRAFF. DNA for the CDR3: TGTGCCAGCAGTTCCGCCGGGGGCAGAGCTTTCTTT.

The genes are TRBV5-5 and TRBJ1-5; 10 nucleotides align to TRBD1. V lost 0 bases to trimming and J lost 4 bases; unmatched junction nucleotides: 10. The CDR3 has 18 residues. CDR1 is SGHKS and CDR2 is YYEKEE in the germline V gene (reference sequence). DNA of the CDR3: TGTGCCAGCAGCTTGGGGGAACCCGACAGGGGGCCGAATCAGCCCCAGCATTTT. Amino acid sequence: CASSLGEPDRGPNQPQHF.

This clonotype was observed at least ten times. The rearrangement uses TRBV19 and TRBJ2-6; D is possibly TRBD2 (6 bases). This CDR3 comprises 17 residues. V was clipped by 6 bases and J by 1 base, with 16 bases between them. Per the germline V gene, CDR1 is LNHDA and CDR2 is SQIVND (reference sequence). The CDR3 spells CASRKRGEVSGANVLTF. The CDR3 region has the DNA TGTGCCAGTAGGAAGAGAGGGGAGGTATCTGGGGCCAACGTCCTGACTTTC.

This rearrangement joins TRBV10-1 to TRBJ2-7; 8 bases fit TRBD2. This CDR3 is built from 14 residues. V lost 2 bases, J lost 0 bases, and 0 bases stayed unmatched. In germline, CDR1 is WNHNN, CDR2 SYGVQD (reference sequence). CDR3 coding DNA: TGCGCCAGCAGTGAGACTAGCGGCTCCTACGAGCAGTACTTC. This gives the protein CASSETSGSYEQYF.

This clonotype was seen ten or more times. V gene TRBV12-3 or TRBV12-4 combines with J gene TRBJ2-7, with 7 bases lining up with TRBD1. Germline trimming cut 2 bases from V and 3 bases from J; bases unmatched to any gene: 10. This CDR3 spans 16 amino acids. The CDR3 nucleotides read TGTGCCAGCAGTTTAAGTTTTAGGGACAGAAACTACGAGCAGTACTTC. This codes for CASSLSFRDRNYEQYF.

The chain links TRBV5-5 to TRBJ1-5, with D perhaps TRBD1 (6 bases). There are 16 residues in the CDR3. Trimming took 4 bases from V and 4 from J, leaving 18 bases between them. Germline CDR1 is SGHKS and CDR2 is YYEKEE (reference sequence). In DNA form, the CDR3 reads TGTGCCAGCAGCCCGTATTCAGGGGCTCAGAATCAGCCCCAGCATTTT. It codes for CASSPYSGAQNQPQHF.

This clonotype was counted ten times or more. The chain employs TRBV7-2 and TRBJ2-5; a weak D match, TRBD2 (5 bases). Germline V gene data show CDR1 as SGHTA and CDR2 as FQGNSA. The CDR3 is 14 residues long. V lost 5 bases and J 0 bases, leaving 10 bases between the germline ends. This CDR3 is CASSRPGNQETQYF. The CDR3, as DNA: TGTGCCAGCAGCCGCCCGGGGAACCAAGAGACCCAGTACTTC.

This clonotype was recorded many times. This chain joins TRBV4-3 and TRBJ2-6; a weak D match, TRBD2 (5 bases). Germline V CDR1 and CDR2: LGHNA, YSLEER. V was pared by 3 bases and J by 3 bases, with 12 bases between. The CDR3 runs 16 residues. CDR3 residues: CASSQDSSVGANVLTF. CDR3 DNA sequence: TGCGCCAGCAGCCAGGACTCCTCCGTTGGGGCCAACGTCCTGACTTTC.

Many counts were recorded for this clonotype. The rearrangement joins TRBV19 to TRBJ2-1, with TRBD2 identical over 9 bases. CDR3 length: 16 residues. The junction had 12 bases not matched to a gene; V was cut back by 4 bases and J by 8 bases. Germline CDR1 LNHDA, CDR2 SQIVND (reference sequence). The CDR3 sequence: CASSSPGLAAGDEQFF. The CDR3 DNA reads as TGTGCCAGTAGTAGCCCGGGACTAGCTGCAGGGGATGAGCAGTTCTTC.

This clonotype appeared many times. CDR3 loop: CASSQAGGYTF. The CDR3 nucleotides are TGTGCCAGCAGCCAAGCGGGTGGCTACACCTTC. The chain joins TRBV3-1 to TRBJ1-2, with unresolved D. The CDR3 totals 11 residues. V lost 1 base and J lost 7, with 4 bases in between. The germline V gene encodes CDR1 LGHDT and CDR2 YNNKEL (reference sequence).

DNA for the CDR3: TGCAGTGCTAGCTTTAGACCGGGACTAGAGGTAGATACGCAGTATTTT. It is translated as CSASFRPGLEVDTQYF. This chain connects TRBV20-1 to TRBJ2-3; 8 bases align to TRBD2. This CDR3 contains 16 residues. The germline gives CDR1 DFQATT, CDR2 SNEGSKA (reference sequence). Unmatched junction bases numbered 13, after V lost 3 bases and J lost 5 bases.

This clonotype was counted many times. The chain links TRBV11-2 to TRBJ1-4; D gene ambiguous. The CDR3 consists of 13 residues. Trimming shortened V by 5 bases and J by 7 bases, and 11 bases separated the two germline ends. The V gene's germline CDR1 is SGHAT and CDR2 FQNNGV. CDR3 nucleotides: TGTGCCAGCAGCCCCGCGTTGGCTGAAAAACTGTTTTTT. It specifies CASSPALAEKLFF. Supplemented by reference TRBV11-2 and TRBJ1-4, the full variable domain reads EAGVAQSPRYKIIEKRQSVAFWCNPISGHATLYWYQQILGQGPKLLIQFQNNGVVDDSQLPKDRFSAERLKGVDSTLKIQPAKLEDSAVYLCASSPALAEKLFFGSGTQLSVL.

This clonotype was recorded many times. The V gene is TRBV28, the J gene TRBJ2-5; D uncertain. V was pared by 2 bases and J by 5 bases, with 9 bases between. This CDR3 is 13 amino acids long. CDR1 and CDR2 (germline): MDHEN, SYDVKM. The CDR3 region is CASSLPEAETQYF. Here the CDR3 DNA reads TGTGCCAGCAGTTTACCCGAGGCGGAGACCCAGTACTTC.

There are many counts of this clonotype. This chain uses TRBV20-1 with TRBJ2-7, with D possibly being TRBD1 (6 bases). Between the trimmed V and J ends, which lost 7 bases and 3 bases, there was a span of 16 bases. The CDR3 loop spans 13 amino acids. Germline CDR1 reads DFQATT; CDR2 reads SNEGSKA (reference sequence). CDR3 sequence (DNA): TGCAGTGTAGGGGGACACGACCTCTACGAGCAGTACTTC. Translated, it gives CSVGGHDLYEQYF.

This clonotype was counted once. The V gene is TRBV10-3, the J gene TRBJ2-3; TRBD2 matches 9 bases. This CDR3 contains 21 residues. Germline trimming cut 9 bases from V and 7 bases from J; bases unmatched to any gene: 32. The germline V gene has CDR1 ENHRY and CDR2 SYGVKD. The CDR3 region has the DNA TGTGCCATGGGCCCCGGGCTCGTCTGGCGGCGGGGGGGCCTCGTATCAAATACGCAGTATTTT. This encodes CAMGPGLVWRRGGLVSNTQYF.

This clonotype was counted a few times. This chain uses TRBV29-1 with TRBJ2-6; TRBD2 might be the D (6 bases). The V gene lost 6 bases and the J gene lost 9 bases, with 12 bases spanning the gap. The CDR3 covers 12 residues. Germline V lookup: CDR1 SQVTM, CDR2 ANQGSEA. In nucleotides, the CDR3 is TGCAGCGTCGCGGAGGGAGGCAACGTCCTGACTTTC. Its translation is CSVAEGGNVLTF.

This chain joins TRBV7-2 and TRBJ2-6; maybe TRBD2 (6 bases). CDR1 and CDR2 from the germline V gene are SGHTA and FQGNSA. V lost 2 bases to trimming and J lost 4 bases, with 9 bases between them. The CDR3 is made up of 15 amino acids. CDR3: CASSLRRDGANVLTF. CDR3 in DNA: TGTGCCAGCAGCTTACGGAGGGACGGGGCCAACGTCCTGACTTTC.

The chain uses TRBV4-1 and TRBJ1-5, with unresolved D. CDR1 is MGHRA and CDR2 is YSYEKL in the germline V gene. The V end lost 1 base, the J end lost 3 bases, and 10 bases lay between the germline ends. The CDR3 spans 15 residues. DNA for the CDR3: TGCGCCAGCAGCCAAGGGCGTCAGACCAATCAGCCCCAGCATTTT. This gives the protein CASSQGRQTNQPQHF.

The CDR3 is CASSLEQHGYTF. The DNA for the CDR3 is TGTGCCAGCAGCTTAGAACAACATGGCTACACCTTC. The rearrangement joins TRBV7-9 to TRBJ1-2, with unresolved D. There are 12 residues in the CDR3. Looked up from germline, CDR1 is SEHNR and CDR2 is FQNEAQ (reference sequence). The V end was cut by 1 base, the J end by 6 bases, with 6 bases between.

Ten or more counts support this clonotype. This chain uses TRBV4-1 with TRBJ2-1, with TRBD2 matching 12 bases. CDR1 is MGHRA and CDR2 is YSYEKL in the germline V gene. The V segment lost 3 bases and the J segment 1 base; nucleotides outside the gene matches: 4. The CDR3 sequence is 17 residues long. The CDR3 sequence: CASSHRTSGNSYNEQFF. CDR3 sequence (DNA): TGCGCCAGCAGCCACCGGACTAGCGGGAATTCCTACAATGAGCAGTTCTTC.

This clonotype has more than one count but fewer than ten. The rearrangement uses TRBV6-2 or TRBV6-3 and TRBJ1-1; tentative D call: TRBD1 (5 bases). V was clipped by 6 bases and J by 9 bases, with 17 bases between them. This CDR3 is built from 13 residues. The germline gives CDR1 MNHEY, CDR2 SVGEGT. The CDR3 coding sequence is TGTGCCAGCAGAACCCCAGGGAACGCTAAAGCTTTCTTT. Translation gives CASRTPGNAKAFF.

The table lists this clonotype with many counts. The chain carries TRBV6-2 or TRBV6-3 and TRBJ2-2; D possibly corresponds to TRBD2 (5 bases). V lost 7 bases and J lost 0, with 9 bases in between. This CDR3 spans 14 amino acids. Per germline, CDR1 MNHEY and CDR2 SVGEGT. The CDR3 loop is CASIPGTNTGELFF. In DNA form, the CDR3 reads TGTGCCAGCATACCGGGGACGAACACCGGGGAGCTGTTTTTT.

This clonotype has at least ten counts. This chain joins TRBV20-1 and TRBJ1-1; D may be TRBD1 (5 bases). The V gene lost 6 bases and the J gene lost 1 base, with 18 bases spanning the gap. This CDR3 comprises 15 residues. Germline lookup yields CDR1 DFQATT and CDR2 SNEGSKA (reference sequence). CDR3 coding DNA: TGCAGTGCCCCCAACGGTAGGGGCCGGAACACTGAAGCTTTCTTT. It yields the protein CSAPNGRGRNTEAFF.